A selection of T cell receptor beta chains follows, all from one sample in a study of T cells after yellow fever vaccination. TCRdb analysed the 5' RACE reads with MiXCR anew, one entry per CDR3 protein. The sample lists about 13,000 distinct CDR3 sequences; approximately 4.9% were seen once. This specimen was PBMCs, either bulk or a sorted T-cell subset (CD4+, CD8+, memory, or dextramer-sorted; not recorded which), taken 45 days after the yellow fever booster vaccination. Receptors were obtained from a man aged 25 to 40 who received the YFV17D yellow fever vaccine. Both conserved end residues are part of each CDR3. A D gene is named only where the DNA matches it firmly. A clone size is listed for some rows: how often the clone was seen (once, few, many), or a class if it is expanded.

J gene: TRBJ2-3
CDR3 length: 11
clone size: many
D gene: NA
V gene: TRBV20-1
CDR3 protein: CSASSYDTQYF
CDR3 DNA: TGCAGTGCTAGCTCCTACGATACGCAGTATTTT

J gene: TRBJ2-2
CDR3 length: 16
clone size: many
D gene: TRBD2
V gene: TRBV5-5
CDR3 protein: CASSSRLAGGSGELFF
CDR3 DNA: TGTGCCAGCAGCTCGAGACTAGCCGGGGGGAGTGGGGAGCTGTTTTTT

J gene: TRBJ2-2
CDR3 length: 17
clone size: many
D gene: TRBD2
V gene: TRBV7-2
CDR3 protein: CASSTPTSGSSTGELFF
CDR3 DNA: TGTGCCAGCAGCACCCCGACTAGCGGGAGTTCTACCGGGGAGCTGTTTTTT

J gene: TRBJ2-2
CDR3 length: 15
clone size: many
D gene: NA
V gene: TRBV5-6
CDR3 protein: CASSLGQLSTGELFF
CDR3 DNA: TGTGCCAGCAGCCTTGGACAGCTCAGCACCGGGGAGCTGTTTTTT

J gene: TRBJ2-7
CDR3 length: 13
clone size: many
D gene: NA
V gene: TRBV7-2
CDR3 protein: CASTGTFGYEQYF
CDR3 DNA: TGTGCCAGCACGGGGACCTTCGGCTACGAGCAGTACTTC

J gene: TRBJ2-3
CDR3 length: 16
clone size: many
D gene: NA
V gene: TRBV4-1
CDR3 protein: CASSQERAPDTDTQYF
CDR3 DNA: TGCGCCAGCAGCCAGGAAAGGGCCCCAGACACAGATACGCAGTATTTT

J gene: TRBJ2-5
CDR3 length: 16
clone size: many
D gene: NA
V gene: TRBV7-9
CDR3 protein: CASSRVLGNFQETQYF
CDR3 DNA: TGTGCCAGCAGCCGCGTGCTAGGGAACTTCCAAGAGACCCAGTACTTC

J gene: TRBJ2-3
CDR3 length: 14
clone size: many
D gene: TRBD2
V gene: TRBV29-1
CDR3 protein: CSVTSGILGDTQYF
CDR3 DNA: TGCAGCGTGACTAGCGGGATTCTAGGAGATACGCAGTATTTT

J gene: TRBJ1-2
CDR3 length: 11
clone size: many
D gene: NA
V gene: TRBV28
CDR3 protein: CALGGNYGYTF
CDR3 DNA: TGTGCCCTAGGGGGTAACTATGGCTACACCTTC

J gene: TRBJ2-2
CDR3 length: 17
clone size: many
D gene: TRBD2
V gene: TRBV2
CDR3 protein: CASSVPSGRTNTGELFF
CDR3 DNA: TGTGCCAGCAGTGTGCCTAGCGGGAGGACGAACACCGGGGAGCTGTTTTTT

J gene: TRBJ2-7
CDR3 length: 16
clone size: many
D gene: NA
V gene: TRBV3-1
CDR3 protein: CASSQGRRITSYEQYF
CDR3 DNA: TGTGCCAGCAGCCAAGGACGGAGAATTACCTCCTACGAGCAGTACTTC

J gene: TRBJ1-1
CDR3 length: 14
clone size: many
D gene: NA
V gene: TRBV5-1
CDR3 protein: CASSLEVAHTEAFF
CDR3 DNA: TGCGCCAGCAGCTTGGAGGTGGCTCACACTGAAGCTTTCTTT

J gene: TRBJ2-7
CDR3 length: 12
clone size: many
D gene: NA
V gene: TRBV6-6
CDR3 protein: CASGGTTYEQYF
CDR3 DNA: TGTGCCAGCGGCGGGACCACCTACGAGCAGTACTTC

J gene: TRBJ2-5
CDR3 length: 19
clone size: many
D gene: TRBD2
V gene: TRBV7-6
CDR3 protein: CASSLGASGRAYRQETQYF
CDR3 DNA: TGTGCCAGCAGCTTAGGAGCTAGCGGGAGGGCCTATCGTCAAGAGACCCAGTACTTC

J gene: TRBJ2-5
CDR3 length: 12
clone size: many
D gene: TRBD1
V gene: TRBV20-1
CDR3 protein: CSARTGDETQYF
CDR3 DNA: TGCAGTGCTAGGACAGGGGATGAGACCCAGTACTTC

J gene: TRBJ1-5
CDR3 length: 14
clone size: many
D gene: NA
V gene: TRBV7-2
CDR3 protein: CASTQGSSNQPQHF
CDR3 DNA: TGTGCCAGCACCCAGGGGAGCAGCAATCAGCCCCAGCATTTT

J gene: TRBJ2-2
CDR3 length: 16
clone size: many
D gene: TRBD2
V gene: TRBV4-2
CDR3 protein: CASSLLAGDATGELFF
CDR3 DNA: TGTGCCAGCAGCCTACTAGCGGGAGATGCCACCGGGGAGCTGTTTTTT

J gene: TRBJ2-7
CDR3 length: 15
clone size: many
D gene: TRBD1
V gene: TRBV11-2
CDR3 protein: CASSARDRESYEQYF
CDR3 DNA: TGTGCCAGCAGTGCCCGGGACAGGGAAAGTTACGAGCAGTACTTC

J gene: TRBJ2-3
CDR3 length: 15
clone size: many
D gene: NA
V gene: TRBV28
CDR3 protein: CASSSHRGLADTQYF
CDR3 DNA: TGTGCCAGCAGCTCCCATCGGGGACTCGCAGATACGCAGTATTTT

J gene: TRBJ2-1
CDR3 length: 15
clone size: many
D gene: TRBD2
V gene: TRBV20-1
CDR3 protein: CSASNFGGRYNEQFF
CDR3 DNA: TGCAGTGCTTCCAACTTTGGCGGGAGGTACAATGAGCAGTTCTTC

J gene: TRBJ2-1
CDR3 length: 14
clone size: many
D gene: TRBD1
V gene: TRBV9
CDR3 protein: CASSVGTGLDEQFF
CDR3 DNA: TGTGCCAGCAGCGTCGGGACAGGGCTGGATGAGCAGTTCTTC

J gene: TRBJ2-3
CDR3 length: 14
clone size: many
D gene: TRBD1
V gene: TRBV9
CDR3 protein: CASSRDRGGDTQYF
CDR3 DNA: TGTGCCAGCAGCCGGGACAGGGGAGGTGATACGCAGTATTTT

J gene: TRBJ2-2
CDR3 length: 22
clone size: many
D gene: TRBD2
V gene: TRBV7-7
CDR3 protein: CASSLPMWGLAGALPNTGELFF
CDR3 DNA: TGTGCCAGCAGCCTACCGATGTGGGGACTAGCGGGAGCGCTCCCGAACACCGGGGAGCTGTTTTTT

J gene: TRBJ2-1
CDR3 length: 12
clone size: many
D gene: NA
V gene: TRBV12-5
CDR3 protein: CASGLGVNEQFF
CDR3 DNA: TGTGCTAGTGGTTTAGGAGTCAATGAGCAGTTCTTC

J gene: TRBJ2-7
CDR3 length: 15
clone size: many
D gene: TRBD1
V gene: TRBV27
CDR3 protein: CASSPGTGGPYEQYF
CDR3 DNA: TGTGCCAGCAGTCCCGGGACAGGGGGCCCCTACGAGCAGTACTTC

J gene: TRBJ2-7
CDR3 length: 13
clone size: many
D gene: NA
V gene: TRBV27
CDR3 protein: CASSFGVRNEQYF
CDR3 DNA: TGTGCCAGCAGTTTTGGGGTCCGGAACGAGCAGTACTTC

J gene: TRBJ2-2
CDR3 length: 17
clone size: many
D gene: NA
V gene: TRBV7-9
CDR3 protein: CASSLLRGGKNTGELFF
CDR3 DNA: TGTGCCAGCAGCTTACTTAGAGGCGGAAAGAACACCGGGGAGCTGTTTTTT

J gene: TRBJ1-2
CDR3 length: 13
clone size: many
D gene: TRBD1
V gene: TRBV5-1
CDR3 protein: CASSPTGRRGYTF
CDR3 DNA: TGCGCCAGCAGCCCGACAGGGCGGAGAGGCTACACCTTC

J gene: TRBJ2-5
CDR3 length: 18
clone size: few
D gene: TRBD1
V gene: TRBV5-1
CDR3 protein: CASSLVGTGGEDQETQYF
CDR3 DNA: TGCGCCAGCAGCTTGGTCGGGACAGGGGGGGAGGACCAAGAGACCCAGTACTTC

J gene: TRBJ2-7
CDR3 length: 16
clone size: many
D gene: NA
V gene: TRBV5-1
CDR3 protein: CASSFRGTRAAYEQYF
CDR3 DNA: TGCGCCAGCAGCTTTAGGGGGACAAGGGCCGCCTACGAGCAGTACTTC

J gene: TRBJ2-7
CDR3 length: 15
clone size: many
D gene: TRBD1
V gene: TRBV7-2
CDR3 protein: CASSSSGQASYEQYF
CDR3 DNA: TGTGCCAGCAGCTCGTCCGGACAGGCTTCCTACGAGCAGTACTTC

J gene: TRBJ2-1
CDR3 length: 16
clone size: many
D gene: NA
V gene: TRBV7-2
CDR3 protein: CASSLAPRTAYNEQFF
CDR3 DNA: TGTGCCAGCAGCTTAGCGCCTCGGACAGCGTACAATGAGCAGTTCTTC

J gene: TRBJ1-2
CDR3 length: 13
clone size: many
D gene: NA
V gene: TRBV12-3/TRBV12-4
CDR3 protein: CASSLQGSYGYTF
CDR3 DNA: TGTGCCAGCAGTTTACAGGGTAGCTATGGCTACACCTTC

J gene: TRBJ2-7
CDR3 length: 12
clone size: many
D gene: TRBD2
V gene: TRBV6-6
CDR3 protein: CASSYRLAGRYF
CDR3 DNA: TGTGCCAGCAGTTATCGGCTAGCGGGACGCTACTTC

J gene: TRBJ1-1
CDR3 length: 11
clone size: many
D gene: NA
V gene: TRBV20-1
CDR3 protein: CSLPGHPEAFF
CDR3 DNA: TGCAGTCTCCCGGGACACCCTGAAGCTTTCTTT

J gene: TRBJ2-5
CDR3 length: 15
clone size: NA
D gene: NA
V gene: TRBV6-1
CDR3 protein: CASTQGRTYQETQYF
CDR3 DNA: TGTGCCAGCACCCAAGGACGGACGTACCAAGAGACCCAGTACTTC

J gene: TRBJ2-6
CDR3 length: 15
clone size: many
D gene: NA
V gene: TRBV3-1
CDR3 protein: CASSPTGAGANVLTF
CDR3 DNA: TGTGCCAGCAGCCCGACAGGCGCTGGGGCCAACGTCCTGACTTTC

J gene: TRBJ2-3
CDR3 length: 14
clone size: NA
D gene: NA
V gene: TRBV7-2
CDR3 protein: CASSLVGGPDTQYF
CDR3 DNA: TGTGCCAGCAGCTTAGTGGGGGGGCCAGATACGCAGTATTTT

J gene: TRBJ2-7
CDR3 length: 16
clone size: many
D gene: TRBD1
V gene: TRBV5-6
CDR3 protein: CASSFGQGALGYEQYF
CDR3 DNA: TGTGCCAGCAGCTTCGGACAGGGGGCGCTGGGCTACGAGCAGTACTTC

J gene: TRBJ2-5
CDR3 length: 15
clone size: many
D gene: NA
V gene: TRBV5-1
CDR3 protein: CASSLTVGVVKTQYF
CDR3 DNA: TGCGCCAGCAGCTTGACCGTAGGGGTTGTGAAGACCCAGTACTTC

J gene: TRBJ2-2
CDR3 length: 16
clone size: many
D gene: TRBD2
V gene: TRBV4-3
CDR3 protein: CASSQGIAGPTGELFF
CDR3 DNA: TGCGCCAGCAGCCAAGGAATAGCGGGGCCTACCGGGGAGCTGTTTTTT

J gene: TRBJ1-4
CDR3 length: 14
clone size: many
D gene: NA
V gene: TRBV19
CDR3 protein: CASSLGTTNEKLFF
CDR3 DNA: TGTGCCAGTAGTCTGGGGACAACTAATGAAAAACTGTTTTTT

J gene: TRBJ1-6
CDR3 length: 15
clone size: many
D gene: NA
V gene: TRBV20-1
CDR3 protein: CSARLQVGDNSPLHF
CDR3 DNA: TGCAGTGCTAGACTTCAAGTTGGGGATAATTCACCCCTCCACTTT

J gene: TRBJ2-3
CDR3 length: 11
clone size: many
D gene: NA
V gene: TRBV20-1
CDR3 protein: CSAPLVLSQYF
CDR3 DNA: TGCAGTGCTCCCTTAGTTTTGTCGCAGTATTTT

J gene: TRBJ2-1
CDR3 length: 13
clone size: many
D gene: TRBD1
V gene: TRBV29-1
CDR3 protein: CSVEPRGQGEQFF
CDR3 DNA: TGCAGCGTTGAGCCCAGGGGGCAGGGTGAGCAGTTCTTC

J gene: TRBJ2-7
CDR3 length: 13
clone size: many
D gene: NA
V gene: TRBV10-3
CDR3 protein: CAISEGARSEQYF
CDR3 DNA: TGTGCCATCAGTGAGGGGGCACGGTCCGAGCAGTACTTC

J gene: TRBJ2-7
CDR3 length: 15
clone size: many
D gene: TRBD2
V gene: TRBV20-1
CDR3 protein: CSARALGAGVNEQYF
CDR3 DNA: TGCAGTGCTAGAGCCTTAGGAGCGGGAGTGAACGAGCAGTACTTC

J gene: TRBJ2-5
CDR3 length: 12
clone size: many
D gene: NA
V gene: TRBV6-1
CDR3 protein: CASSEVGFTEHF
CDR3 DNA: TGTGCCAGCAGTGAAGTGGGGTTTACCGAGCACTTC

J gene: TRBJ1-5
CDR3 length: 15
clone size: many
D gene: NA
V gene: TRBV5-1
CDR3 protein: CASSFGPGDNQPQHF
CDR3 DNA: TGCGCCAGCAGCTTTGGGCCGGGGGACAATCAGCCCCAGCATTTT

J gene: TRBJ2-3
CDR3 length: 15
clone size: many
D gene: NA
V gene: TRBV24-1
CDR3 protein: CATSDLPVSGATQYF
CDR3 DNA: TGTGCCACCAGTGATTTGCCCGTCAGTGGGGCTACGCAGTATTTT

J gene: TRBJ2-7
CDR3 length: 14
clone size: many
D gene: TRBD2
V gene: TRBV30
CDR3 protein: CAWSRAGGPLEQYF
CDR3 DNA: TGTGCCTGGAGTCGGGCGGGAGGCCCCCTCGAGCAGTACTTC

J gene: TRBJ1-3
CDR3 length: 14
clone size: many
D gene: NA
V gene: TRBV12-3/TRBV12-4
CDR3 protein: CASSLQSSGNTIYF
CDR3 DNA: TGTGCCAGCAGTTTACAGAGCTCTGGAAACACCATATATTTT

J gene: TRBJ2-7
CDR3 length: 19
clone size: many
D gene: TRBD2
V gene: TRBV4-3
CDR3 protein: CASRQRELAGGPKPYEQYF
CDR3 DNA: TGCGCCAGCAGGCAGCGGGAGTTAGCGGGAGGGCCAAAACCCTACGAGCAGTACTTC

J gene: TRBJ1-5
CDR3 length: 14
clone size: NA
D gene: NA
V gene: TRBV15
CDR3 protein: CATSRDPSNQPQHF
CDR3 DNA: TGTGCCACCAGCAGAGATCCGTCAAATCAGCCCCAGCATTTT

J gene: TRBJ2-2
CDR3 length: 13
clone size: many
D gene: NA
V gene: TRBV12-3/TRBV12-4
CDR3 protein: CASSQRDTGELFF
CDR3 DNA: TGTGCCAGCAGTCAGCGGGACACCGGGGAGCTGTTTTTT

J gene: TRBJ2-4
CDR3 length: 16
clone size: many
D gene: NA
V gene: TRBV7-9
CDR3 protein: CSSSLGGDVAKNIQYF
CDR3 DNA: TGTTCCAGCAGCTTAGGGGGGGATGTAGCCAAAAACATTCAGTACTTC